These T cell receptor beta chains were read from a single sample in a study of Tregs in tolerant kidney transplant recipients. The table came from immunoSEQ multiplex PCR; TCRdb's copy has only in-frame clones and leaves some out. Of roughly 64,000 clones listed, 95% to 98% are singletons. The source was Tregs from blood, collected before the transplant. All receptors derive from a human donor who received a combined kidney and bone marrow transplant. Both conserved end residues are part of each CDR3. D genes are given only for firm matches. Clone size is not always given. Where it is, it says once, few, many or a class for expanded clones.

V gene: TRBV19; D gene: .; J gene: TRBJ2-3; clone size: .; CDR3 DNA: TGTGCCAGTACCGACATAGATACGCAGTATTTT; CDR3 protein: CASTDIDTQYF
V gene: TRBV2; D gene: .; J gene: TRBJ2-2; clone size: once; CDR3 DNA: TGTGCCAGCAGTCTCATTACCGGGTCTCTCTCCGGGGAGCTGTTTTTT; CDR3 protein: CASSLITGSLSGELFF
V gene: TRBV7-2; D gene: .; J gene: TRBJ1-1; clone size: .; CDR3 DNA: TGTGCCAGCAGCTTATGGCAGGGCGCAAACACTGAAGCTTTCTTT; CDR3 protein: CASSLWQGANTEAFF
V gene: TRBV28; D gene: .; J gene: TRBJ2-7; clone size: once; CDR3 DNA: TGTGCCAGCAACGGGGTGGTATACGAGCAGTACTTC; CDR3 protein: CASNGVVYEQYF
V gene: TRBV15; D gene: TRBD1; J gene: TRBJ2-1; clone size: .; CDR3 DNA: TGTGCCACCCGTACACCAGGGGGCAATGAGCAGTTCTTC; CDR3 protein: CATRTPGGNEQFF
V gene: TRBV9; D gene: .; J gene: TRBJ1-2; clone size: .; CDR3 DNA: TGTGCCAGCAGCGCCCCCAGAGGCTACACCTTC; CDR3 protein: CASSAPRGYTF
V gene: TRBV6-1; D gene: .; J gene: TRBJ1-5; clone size: .; CDR3 DNA: TGTGCCAGCAGCAAGGGACACCCTTTGGGGGAGCCCCAGCATTTT; CDR3 protein: CASSKGHPLGEPQHF
V gene: TRBV15; D gene: TRBD1; J gene: TRBJ1-1; clone size: .; CDR3 DNA: TGTGCCACCAGCAGAAGGACAGGGAACACTGAAGCTTTCTTT; CDR3 protein: CATSRRTGNTEAFF
V gene: TRBV27; D gene: .; J gene: TRBJ1-4; clone size: .; CDR3 DNA: TGTGCCAGCAGTCTCACCCTAGCAACTAATGAAAAACTGTTTTTT; CDR3 protein: CASSLTLATNEKLFF
V gene: TRBV19; D gene: .; J gene: TRBJ2-5; clone size: .; CDR3 DNA: TGTGCCAGTAGTGAAGCTGGGACAACTCAAGAGACCCAGTACTTC; CDR3 protein: CASSEAGTTQETQYF
V gene: TRBV7-9; D gene: .; J gene: TRBJ1-4; clone size: .; CDR3 DNA: TGTGCCAGCAGCTTAAAGACTTTTGGCAGGGTGAGGGAAAAACTGTTTTTT; CDR3 protein: CASSLKTFGRVREKLFF
V gene: TRBV10-3; D gene: TRBD1; J gene: TRBJ1-2; clone size: .; CDR3 DNA: TGTGCCATCAGTGAGTGGAGGACAGGGTACTATGGCTACACCTTC; CDR3 protein: CAISEWRTGYYGYTF
V gene: TRBV4-2; D gene: .; J gene: TRBJ1-1; clone size: .; CDR3 DNA: TGTGCCAGCAGCCAAGAATTGAAAGACAGTGAAGCTTTCTTT; CDR3 protein: CASSQELKDSEAFF
V gene: TRBV21-1; D gene: .; J gene: TRBJ2-3; clone size: .; CDR3 DNA: TGTGCCAGCAGTAGATCTACTAGCGTGAGAGATACGCAGTATTTT; CDR3 protein: CASSRSTSVRDTQYF
V gene: TRBV2; D gene: .; J gene: TRBJ1-6; clone size: .; CDR3 DNA: TGTGCCACTAAACGGGGAGGGTTAAATTCACCCCTCCACTTT; CDR3 protein: CATKRGGLNSPLHF
V gene: TRBV28; D gene: .; J gene: TRBJ2-7; clone size: .; CDR3 DNA: TGTGCCAGCACCACCGCAGAGGTAGCGGTCCCTAACTTC; CDR3 protein: CASTTAEVAVPNF
V gene: TRBV5-1; D gene: TRBD1; J gene: TRBJ2-2; clone size: once; CDR3 DNA: TGCGCCAGCAGCCCCGACAGGGGGCACACCGGGGAGCTGTTTTTT; CDR3 protein: CASSPDRGHTGELFF
V gene: TRBV25-1; D gene: TRBD1; J gene: TRBJ1-5; clone size: .; CDR3 DNA: TGTGCCAGTCGACAGGGGGACAATCAGCCCCAGCATTTT; CDR3 protein: CASRQGDNQPQHF
V gene: TRBV5-1; D gene: .; J gene: TRBJ2-7; clone size: once; CDR3 DNA: TGCGCCAGCAGCCCTCGACAGGCCTTCTACGAGCAGTACTTC; CDR3 protein: CASSPRQAFYEQYF
V gene: TRBV12-5; D gene: .; J gene: TRBJ2-5; clone size: .; CDR3 DNA: TGTGCTAGTGGTTTGGACATTCAAGAGACCCAGTACTTC; CDR3 protein: CASGLDIQETQYF
V gene: TRBV5-3; D gene: .; J gene: TRBJ2-3; clone size: .; CDR3 DNA: TGTGCCAGAATAAGGCGGGCAGATACGCAGTATTTT; CDR3 protein: CARIRRADTQYF
V gene: TRBV28; D gene: .; J gene: TRBJ1-2; clone size: .; CDR3 DNA: TGTGCCAGCAGGCTCCCATTGGGAGGTAACTATGGCTACACCTTC; CDR3 protein: CASRLPLGGNYGYTF
V gene: TRBV15; D gene: .; J gene: TRBJ1-3; clone size: .; CDR3 DNA: TGTGCCACCAGCAGAGATGTGACTTACTCTGGAAACACCATATATTTT; CDR3 protein: CATSRDVTYSGNTIYF
V gene: TRBV6-5; D gene: .; J gene: TRBJ1-3; clone size: once; CDR3 DNA: TGTGCCAGCAGTCTACAGGGTATGGAAGGAAACACCATATATTTT; CDR3 protein: CASSLQGMEGNTIYF
V gene: TRBV21-1; D gene: .; J gene: TRBJ2-5; clone size: .; CDR3 DNA: TGTGCCAGCAGCCGGGACTACCACTTCCAAGAGACCCAGTACTTC; CDR3 protein: CASSRDYHFQETQYF
V gene: TRBV4-1; D gene: .; J gene: TRBJ1-1; clone size: .; CDR3 DNA: TGCGCCAGCAGCGCCCGAAGGACTGCTATACCGATGAACACTGAAGCTTTCTTT; CDR3 protein: CASSARRTAIPMNTEAFF
V gene: TRBV27; D gene: TRBD1; J gene: TRBJ2-7; clone size: .; CDR3 DNA: TGTGCCAGCAGTTCGGACAGGGTCTCCTACGAGCAGTACTTC; CDR3 protein: CASSSDRVSYEQYF
V gene: TRBV5-4; D gene: .; J gene: TRBJ2-7; clone size: .; CDR3 DNA: TGTGCCAGCAGCTTATGGGGGACTTCAAACTACGAGCAGTACTTC; CDR3 protein: CASSLWGTSNYEQYF
V gene: TRBV11-2; D gene: .; J gene: TRBJ2-7; clone size: .; CDR3 DNA: TGTGCCAGCACCACAACAGGGACCAACTACGAGCAGTACTTC; CDR3 protein: CASTTTGTNYEQYF
V gene: TRBV19; D gene: .; J gene: TRBJ1-5; clone size: .; CDR3 DNA: TGTGCCAGTAGTATAGGTCGAGGGTTGGGTAGCAATCAGCCCCAGCATTTT; CDR3 protein: CASSIGRGLGSNQPQHF
V gene: TRBV2; D gene: TRBD2; J gene: TRBJ2-1; clone size: .; CDR3 DNA: TGTGCCAGCAGTGGGGGGACTAGCGGGAGAATCTATGAGCAGTTCTTC; CDR3 protein: CASSGGTSGRIYEQFF
V gene: TRBV7-6; D gene: .; J gene: TRBJ2-7; clone size: .; CDR3 DNA: TGTGCCAGCAGCGCCCAGGGGACAATCGGGCAGTACTTC; CDR3 protein: CASSAQGTIGQYF
V gene: TRBV7-9; D gene: .; J gene: TRBJ1-4; clone size: .; CDR3 DNA: TGTGCCAGCACCTTTCTGGGGGGGAATGAAAAACTGTTTTTT; CDR3 protein: CASTFLGGNEKLFF
V gene: TRBV7-6; D gene: .; J gene: TRBJ2-7; clone size: .; CDR3 DNA: TGTGCCAGCAGCCCGACTGCCGGGACAACGAGCTCCTACGAGCAGTACTTC; CDR3 protein: CASSPTAGTTSSYEQYF
V gene: TRBV19; D gene: TRBD1; J gene: TRBJ1-2; clone size: .; CDR3 DNA: TGTGCCAGTAGTGATCCTGGACAGGGCATCTATGGCTACACCTTC; CDR3 protein: CASSDPGQGIYGYTF
V gene: TRBV25-1; D gene: .; J gene: TRBJ2-2; clone size: once; CDR3 DNA: TGTGCCAGCAGTGTTTCGGGACTTATGAACACCGGGGAGCTGTTTTTT; CDR3 protein: CASSVSGLMNTGELFF
V gene: TRBV2; D gene: .; J gene: TRBJ2-4; clone size: .; CDR3 DNA: TGTGCCAGCAGTGAACTGTCAAACATTCAGTACTTC; CDR3 protein: CASSELSNIQYF
V gene: TRBV18; D gene: TRBD2; J gene: TRBJ2-5; clone size: .; CDR3 DNA: TGTGCCAGCTCACCAGCCGATATAGCGGGACTTTACTTC; CDR3 protein: CASSPADIAGLYF
V gene: TRBV15; D gene: .; J gene: TRBJ1-2; clone size: .; CDR3 DNA: TGTGCCACCAGCGCCCGAAACAGGCAGGGCTATGGCTACACCTTC; CDR3 protein: CATSARNRQGYGYTF
V gene: TRBV7-3; D gene: TRBD1; J gene: TRBJ2-3; clone size: .; CDR3 DNA: TGTGCCAGCAGCTTAACGGGTGGCAGGGGGGATACGCAGTATTTT; CDR3 protein: CASSLTGGRGDTQYF
V gene: TRBV29-1; D gene: .; J gene: TRBJ2-7; clone size: .; CDR3 DNA: TGCAGCGTTTCAGGGGTCTACGAGCAGTACTTC; CDR3 protein: CSVSGVYEQYF
V gene: TRBV5-1; D gene: .; J gene: TRBJ1-5; clone size: .; CDR3 DNA: TGCGCCAGCAGCTTGGGTTCAGGGGATAGCAATCAGCCCCAGCATTTT; CDR3 protein: CASSLGSGDSNQPQHF
V gene: TRBV5-1; D gene: .; J gene: TRBJ2-7; clone size: .; CDR3 DNA: TGCGCCAGCAGCGTGACAGGGAGGTACGAGCAGTACTTC; CDR3 protein: CASSVTGRYEQYF
V gene: TRBV9; D gene: .; J gene: TRBJ2-1; clone size: .; CDR3 DNA: TGTGCCAGCAGCGTTGACAGTGGATCTTACAATGAGCAGTTCTTC; CDR3 protein: CASSVDSGSYNEQFF
V gene: TRBV7-2; D gene: .; J gene: TRBJ1-5; clone size: .; CDR3 DNA: TGTGCCAGCAGCTTATCGGGGGTTAGTCAGCCCCAGCATTTT; CDR3 protein: CASSLSGVSQPQHF
V gene: TRBV27; D gene: TRBD1; J gene: TRBJ2-7; clone size: few; CDR3 DNA: TGTGCCAGCAGTTTAAGTACAGGGGTTGGCGAGCAGTACTTC; CDR3 protein: CASSLSTGVGEQYF
V gene: TRBV5-1; D gene: TRBD1; J gene: TRBJ2-5; clone size: .; CDR3 DNA: TGCGCCAGCAGCTTGGGGGACAGGTGGGAGACCCAGTACTTC; CDR3 protein: CASSLGDRWETQYF
V gene: TRBV15; D gene: .; J gene: TRBJ2-5; clone size: .; CDR3 DNA: TGTGCCACCAGCAGAGGCGCGGGGGAGACCCAGTACTTC; CDR3 protein: CATSRGAGETQYF